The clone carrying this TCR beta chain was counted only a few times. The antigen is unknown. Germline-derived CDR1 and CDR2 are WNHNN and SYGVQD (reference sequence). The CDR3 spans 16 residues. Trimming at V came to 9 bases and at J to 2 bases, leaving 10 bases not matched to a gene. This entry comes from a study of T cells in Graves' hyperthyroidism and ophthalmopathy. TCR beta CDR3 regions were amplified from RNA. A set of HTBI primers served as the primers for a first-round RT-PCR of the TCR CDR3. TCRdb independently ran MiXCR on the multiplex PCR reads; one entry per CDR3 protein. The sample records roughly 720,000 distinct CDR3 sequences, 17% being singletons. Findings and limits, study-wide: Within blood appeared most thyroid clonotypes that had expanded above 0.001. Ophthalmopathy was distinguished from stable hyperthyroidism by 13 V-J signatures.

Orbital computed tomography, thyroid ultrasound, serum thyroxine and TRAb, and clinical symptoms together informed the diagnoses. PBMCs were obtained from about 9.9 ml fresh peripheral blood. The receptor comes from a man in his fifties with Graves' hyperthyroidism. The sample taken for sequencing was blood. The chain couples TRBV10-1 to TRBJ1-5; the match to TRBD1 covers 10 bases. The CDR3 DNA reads TGCGCCAGGCCGGGACAGGGGTTTGTTGGCAATCAGCCCCAGCATTTT. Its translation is CARPGQGFVGNQPQHF.